The clone carrying this TCR beta chain showed up just a few times. V shed 5 bases, J shed 4 bases, and the junction held 4 bases outside the gene matches. This CDR3 has 14 amino acids. Germline CDR1 is MDHEN and CDR2 is SYDVKM. After constant-region reverse-primer amplification, full-length variable regions underwent semi-nested PCR with Nested Universal Primer A. TCRdb called the 5' RACE reads again in MiXCR, with one record for every CDR3 protein. The sample includes around 30,000 distinct CDR3 sequences, 26% of them seen just once. The source is a female donor with breast cancer. The sequenced material came from naive CD4+ T cells sorted from a lymph node. As for subset: naive CD4+ T cells, CD4+CD45RA+CD25-. The rearrangement joins TRBV28 to TRBJ1-5, with 8 nucleotides matching TRBD1. CDR3 residues: CASSATGANQPQHF. The DNA of the CDR3 is TGTGCCAGCAGTGCGACAGGGGCTAATCAGCCCCAGCATTTT.